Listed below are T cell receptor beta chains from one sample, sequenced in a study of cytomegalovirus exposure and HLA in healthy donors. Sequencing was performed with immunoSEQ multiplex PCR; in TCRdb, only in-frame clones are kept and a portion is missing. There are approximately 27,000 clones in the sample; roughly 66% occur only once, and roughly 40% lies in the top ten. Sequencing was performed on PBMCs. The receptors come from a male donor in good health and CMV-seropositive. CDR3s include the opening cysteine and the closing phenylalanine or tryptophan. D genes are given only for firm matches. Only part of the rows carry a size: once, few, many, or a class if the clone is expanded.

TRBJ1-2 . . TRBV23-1 CASTLDGDYGYTF TGCGCCAGCACCCTGGACGGGGACTATGGCTACACCTTC
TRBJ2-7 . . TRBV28 CASSFAALGAYEQYF TGTGCCAGCAGTTTTGCTGCGCTGGGGGCCTACGAGCAGTACTTC
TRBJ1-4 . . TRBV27 CASSPLGGAWEKLFF TGTGCCAGCAGCCCATTAGGGGGTGCTTGGGAAAAACTGTTTTTT
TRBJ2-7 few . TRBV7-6 CASSPSHSSNEQYF TGTGCCAGCAGCCCTTCACATTCTAGCAACGAGCAGTACTTC
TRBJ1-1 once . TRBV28 CASSLYGGGTEAFF TGTGCCAGCAGTTTATATGGGGGGGGAACTGAAGCTTTCTTT
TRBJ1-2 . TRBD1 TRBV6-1 CASAVNRGGYTF TGTGCCAGCGCCGTTAACAGGGGTGGCTACACCTTC
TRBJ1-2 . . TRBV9 CASSVDNRSYGYTF TGTGCCAGCAGCGTAGATAACAGAAGCTATGGCTACACCTTC
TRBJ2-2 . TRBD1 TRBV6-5 CASRPTGMNTGELFF TGTGCCAGCAGACCGACAGGGATGAACACCGGGGAGCTGTTTTTT
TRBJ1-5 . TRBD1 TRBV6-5 CASNPDRGGQPQHF TGTGCCAGCAATCCAGACAGGGGCGGTCAGCCCCAGCATTTT
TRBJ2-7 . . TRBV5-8 CASSWGTGINEQYF TGTGCCAGCAGCTGGGGCACAGGGATCAACGAGCAGTACTTC
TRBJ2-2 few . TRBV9 CASSLAGTGELFF TGTGCCAGCAGCCTCGCGGGGACCGGGGAGCTGTTTTTT
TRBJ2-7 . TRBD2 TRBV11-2 CASSLESSGFYEQYF TGTGCCAGCAGCTTAGAGTCTAGCGGGTTTTACGAGCAGTACTTC
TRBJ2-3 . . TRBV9 CASSVDTRDTQYF TGTGCCAGCAGCGTAGACACCAGAGATACGCAGTATTTT
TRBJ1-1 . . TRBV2 CASALTGWPEAFF TGTGCCAGCGCGCTAACGGGATGGCCTGAAGCTTTCTTT
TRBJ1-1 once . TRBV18 CASSPFETGNTEAFF TGTGCCAGCTCACCATTCGAGACAGGGAACACTGAAGCTTTCTTT
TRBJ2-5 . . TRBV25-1 CASSVGGETQYF TGTGCCAGCAGTGTAGGGGGAGAGACCCAGTACTTC
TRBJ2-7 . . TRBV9 CASSAGGGVPYEQYF TGTGCCAGCAGCGCCGGCGGGGGCGTCCCCTACGAGCAGTACTTC
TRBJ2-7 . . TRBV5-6 CASSRGTEYEQYF TGTGCCAGCAGCCGCGGGACAGAATACGAGCAGTACTTC
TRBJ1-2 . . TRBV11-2 CASSPDSHYGYTF TGTGCCAGCAGCCCTGACAGTCACTATGGCTACACCTTC
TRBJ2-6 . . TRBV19 CASTPGSSGANVLTF TGTGCCAGTACCCCGGGGAGCTCTGGGGCCAACGTCCTGACTTTC
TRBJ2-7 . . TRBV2 CASSDPAGQSYEQYF TGTGCCAGCAGTGACCCTGCGGGACAGTCCTACGAGCAGTACTTC
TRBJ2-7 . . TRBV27 CASSGTRNGEQYF TGTGCCAGCTCTGGGACTCGGAACGGGGAGCAGTACTTC
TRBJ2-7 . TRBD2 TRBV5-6 CASRTRREGYEQYF TGTGCCAGCCGTACCAGGCGGGAGGGCTACGAGCAGTACTTC
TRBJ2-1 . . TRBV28 CASSPAGLAVYNEQFF TGTGCCAGCAGCCCCGCGGGGCTAGCTGTCTACAATGAGCAGTTCTTC
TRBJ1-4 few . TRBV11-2 CASSPLQGIGEKLFF TGTGCCAGCAGCCCCCTACAGGGTATCGGTGAAAAACTGTTTTTT
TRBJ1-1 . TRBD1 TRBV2 CASSTPGRGQTEAFF TGTGCCAGCAGTACCCCGGGCAGGGGGCAAACTGAAGCTTTCTTT
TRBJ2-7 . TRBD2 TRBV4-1 CASSQFRPSGREFYEQYF TGCGCCAGCAGCCAATTCCGCCCGTCGGGGCGGGAGTTCTACGAGCAGTACTTC
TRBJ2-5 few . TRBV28 CASSFAYQETQYF TGTGCCAGCAGTTTTGCGTACCAAGAGACCCAGTACTTC
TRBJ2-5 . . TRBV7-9 CASSLGQLQETQYF TGTGCCAGCAGTCTTGGACAGCTCCAAGAGACCCAGTACTTC
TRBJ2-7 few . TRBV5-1 CASSDGISYEQYF TGTGCCAGCAGCGACGGGATATCCTACGAGCAGTACTTC
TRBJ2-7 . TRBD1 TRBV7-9 CASRKGAGNSYEQYF TGTGCCAGCAGGAAGGGGGCGGGCAACTCCTACGAGCAGTACTTC
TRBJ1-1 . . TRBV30 CAWSRRVWRNTEAFF TGTGCCTGGAGCCGTAGAGTATGGAGGAACACTGAAGCTTTCTTT
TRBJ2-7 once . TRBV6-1 CASSSSLRSYEQYF TGTGCCAGCAGTTCGAGCCTTCGTTCCTACGAGCAGTACTTC
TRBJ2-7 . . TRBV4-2 CASSPWASVDEQYF TGTGCCAGCAGCCCTTGGGCAAGTGTGGACGAGCAGTACTTC
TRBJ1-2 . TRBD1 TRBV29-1 CSGGGQGYGYTF TGCAGCGGGGGGGGACAGGGATATGGCTACACCTTC
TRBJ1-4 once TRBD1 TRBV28 CASSTPGQRNEKLFF TGTGCCAGCAGTACCCCGGGACAGAGGAACGAAAAACTGTTTTTT
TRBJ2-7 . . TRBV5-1 CASSLDGHRGAYEQYF TGCGCCAGCAGCTTGGATGGACATCGAGGCGCCTACGAGCAGTACTTC
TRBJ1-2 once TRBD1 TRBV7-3 CASSLSGTVYSNYGYTF TGTGCCAGCAGCTTATCCGGGACAGTTTATTCTAACTATGGCTACACCTTC
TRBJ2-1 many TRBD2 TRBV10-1 CASSRGGRAGEQFF TGCGCCAGCAGTAGGGGCGGGAGGGCCGGTGAGCAGTTCTTC
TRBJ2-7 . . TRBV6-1 CASRRQTQSHEQYF TGTGCCAGCAGAAGACAGACCCAATCCCACGAGCAGTACTTC